A selection of T cell receptor beta chains follows, all from one sample in a study of control samples from healthy donors and cancer patients. Measured with immunoSEQ multiplex PCR; TCRdb has only the in-frame clones, and not every one. The table shows approximately 150,000 clones, with roughly 92% occurring only once. The specimen was blood. The receptor set was obtained from a woman aged 30 to 39 in good health. Both conserved end residues are part of each CDR3. D genes are given only for firm matches. The size of a clone is reported for some rows only, either as once, few or many, or as a class for expanded clones.

clone size	V gene	J gene	D gene	CDR3 protein	CDR3 DNA
once	TRBV5-1	TRBJ2-2	TRBD2	CASSPSGRSGTGELFF	TGCGCCAGCAGCCCTAGCGGGAGAAGTGGTACCGGGGAGCTGTTTTTT
-	TRBV7-6	TRBJ2-1	TRBD2	CASSHPPSGYSLNEQFF	TGTGCCAGCAGCCATCCACCTAGCGGGTATTCCCTAAATGAGCAGTTCTTC
-	TRBV29-1	TRBJ2-2	-	CSVAPAPFNTGELFF	TGCAGCGTCGCTCCGGCCCCCTTTAACACCGGGGAGCTGTTTTTT
-	TRBV24-1	TRBJ2-7	TRBD1	CATSASGTAPYEQYF	TGTGCCACCAGTGCCTCCGGGACAGCCCCCTACGAGCAGTACTTC
-	TRBV19	TRBJ2-1	-	CASKGATRSYNEQFF	TGTGCCAGTAAAGGGGCTACCCGATCCTACAATGAGCAGTTCTTC
-	TRBV12-5	TRBJ2-3	-	CASGFVPAASPEDTQYF	TGTGCTAGTGGTTTTGTTCCCGCGGCCTCCCCCGAGGATACGCAGTATTTT
-	TRBV11-3	TRBJ2-2	-	CASSLDLRTGELFF	TGTGCCAGCAGCTTAGATCTCCGGACCGGGGAGCTGTTTTTT
-	TRBV2	TRBJ1-1	-	CASTQAGVDTEAFF	TGTGCCAGCACACAGGCAGGGGTCGACACTGAAGCTTTCTTT
-	TRBV25-1	TRBJ1-2	TRBD1	CASSGRGGYTF	TGTGCCAGCAGTGGCAGGGGGGGCTACACCTTC
once	TRBV5-1	TRBJ2-2	TRBD1	CASSSWDSTGELFF	TGCGCCAGCAGCTCCTGGGACAGCACCGGGGAGCTGTTTTTT
-	TRBV24-1	TRBJ2-5	-	CATSDPGPAGQETQYF	TGTGCCACCAGTGATCCCGGCCCGGCCGGCCAAGAGACCCAGTACTTC
-	TRBV15	TRBJ2-3	TRBD2	CATSLAGTDTQYF	TGTGCCACCAGCCTAGCGGGCACAGATACGCAGTATTTT
-	TRBV2	TRBJ2-1	-	CARSGSVSYNEQFF	TGTGCCAGGAGCGGATCTGTCTCCTACAATGAGCAGTTCTTC
-	TRBV27	TRBJ2-1	-	CASRKGAYNEQFF	TGTGCCAGCAGAAAGGGGGCCTACAATGAGCAGTTCTTC
-	TRBV5-1	TRBJ1-1	-	CASGGPLRKAFF	TGCGCCAGCGGGGGACCTCTCAGGAAGGCTTTCTTT
-	TRBV4-1	TRBJ2-1	-	CASSQELTGYNEQFF	TGCGCCAGCAGCCAAGAACTTACAGGGTACAATGAGCAGTTCTTC
-	TRBV6-6	TRBJ2-5	-	CASKTGETQYF	TGTGCCAGCAAAACCGGGGAGACCCAGTACTTC